The rows below give T cell receptor beta chains drawn from one sample of a study of cytomegalovirus exposure and HLA in healthy donors. TCRdb keeps only in-frame clones here, not all; method: immunoSEQ multiplex PCR. Altogether 200,000 or so clones are present, roughly 84% being singletons, with the ten largest covering roughly 2.8%. What was sequenced was PBMCs. These receptors came from a woman in her forties or fifties in good health and CMV-seropositive. CDR3s include the opening cysteine and the closing phenylalanine or tryptophan. A D gene is named only where the DNA matches it firmly. The size of a clone is reported for some rows only, either as once, few or many, or as a class for expanded clones.

V gene,D gene,clone size,J gene,CDR3 protein,CDR3 DNA
TRBV5-1,.,few,TRBJ1-4,CASSFSGRSNEKLFF,TGCGCCAGCAGCTTTAGCGGACGGAGCAATGAAAAACTGTTTTTT
TRBV4-2,TRBD2,.,TRBJ2-7,CASSQDSGGLYEQYF,TGTGCCAGCAGCCAAGATAGCGGGGGGCTTTACGAGCAGTACTTC
TRBV27,.,few,TRBJ1-3,CASSQAIGNTIYF,TGTGCCAGCAGTCAAGCAATTGGAAACACCATATATTTT
TRBV19,.,.,TRBJ1-2,CASSPVEPANYGYTF,TGTGCCAGTAGCCCCGTTGAGCCGGCTAACTATGGCTACACCTTC
TRBV4-1,TRBD1,.,TRBJ1-2,CASSRSPGQGAPRGYGYTF,TGCGCCAGCAGCCGGTCCCCGGGACAGGGAGCTCCGCGGGGCTATGGCTACACCTTC
TRBV5-1,TRBD2,.,TRBJ2-2,CASSLTSGGLTGELFF,TGCGCCAGCAGCTTGACTAGCGGGGGCCTCACCGGGGAGCTGTTTTTT
TRBV6-1,.,few,TRBJ1-4,CASSESSNEKLFF,TGTGCCAGCAGTGAGAGCTCTAATGAAAAACTGTTTTTT
TRBV7-9,.,.,TRBJ2-5,CASSLTGQSQETQYF,TGTGCCAGCAGCTTAACAGGACAGTCCCAAGAGACCCAGTACTTC
TRBV7-9,TRBD2,.,TRBJ2-5,CASSPLTGTSGVAQYF,TGTGCCAGCAGCCCCCTGACCGGGACTAGCGGGGTGGCCCAGTACTTC
TRBV19,TRBD2,.,TRBJ2-3,CASSIGVSAGGTDTQYF,TGTGCCAGTAGTATTGGGGTGAGCGCGGGGGGAACAGATACGCAGTATTTT
TRBV28,.,.,TRBJ1-2,CASTTSVSNYGYTF,TGTGCCAGCACCACATCTGTTTCAAACTATGGCTACACCTTC
TRBV6-5,TRBD1,.,TRBJ1-5,CASRGQGTLNQPQHF,TGTGCCAGCAGGGGACAGGGCACCCTCAATCAGCCCCAGCATTTT
TRBV28,.,once,TRBJ2-1,CASSSSMGQFF,TGTGCCAGCAGTTCCTCGATGGGCCAGTTCTTC
TRBV6-1,TRBD1,.,TRBJ1-2,CASSEAGGLTGYTF,TGTGCCAGCAGTGAGGCAGGGGGATTGACTGGCTACACCTTC
TRBV9,TRBD1,.,TRBJ2-5,CASSPSTRGETQYF,TGTGCCAGCAGCCCTTCTACCAGGGGGGAGACCCAGTACTTC
TRBV19,.,.,TRBJ2-3,CASTSTPTTDTQYF,TGTGCCAGTACCTCGACTCCAACCACAGATACGCAGTATTTT
TRBV10-3,.,.,TRBJ1-5,CAISGANQPQHF,TGTGCCATCAGTGGGGCGAATCAGCCCCAGCATTTT
TRBV5-4,TRBD1,.,TRBJ1-3,CASSPSGQGNTIYF,TGTGCCAGCAGCCCCTCGGGACAGGGAAACACCATATATTTT
TRBV7-2,.,.,TRBJ1-6,CASSLDGGYNSPLHF,TGTGCCAGCAGCTTAGACGGGGGCTATAATTCACCCCTCCACTTT
TRBV7-9,.,.,TRBJ1-3,CASHQGNTIYF,TGTGCCAGCCACCAGGGAAACACCATATATTTT
TRBV11-1,TRBD1,.,TRBJ1-1,CASSLDRGLAFF,TGTGCCAGCAGCTTGGACAGGGGCTTGGCTTTCTTT
TRBV9,.,.,TRBJ2-3,CASSVDPPGLTDTQYF,TGTGCCAGCAGCGTAGACCCTCCAGGGCTCACAGATACGCAGTATTTT
TRBV7-2,.,.,TRBJ1-5,CASSGQNSNQPQHF,TGTGCCAGCAGCGGACAGAATAGCAATCAGCCCCAGCATTTT
TRBV6-5,TRBD2,.,TRBJ2-3,CATTLAGETDTQYF,TGTGCCACCACACTAGCGGGGGAGACAGATACGCAGTATTTT
TRBV6-6,.,.,TRBJ2-1,CASSRAYNEQFF,TGTGCCAGCAGTCGGGCCTACAATGAGCAGTTCTTC
TRBV18,.,.,TRBJ2-1,CASSATDNEQFF,TGTGCCAGCTCAGCGACAGACAATGAGCAGTTCTTC
TRBV5-1,TRBD2,.,TRBJ2-2,CASSLRGVNTGELFF,TGCGCCAGCAGCTTGCGGGGGGTGAACACCGGGGAGCTGTTTTTT
TRBV6-5,TRBD1,few,TRBJ2-7,CASSRGGTGLYEQYF,TGTGCCAGCAGTCGCGGCGGGACAGGGCTTTACGAGCAGTACTTC
TRBV6-1,.,.,TRBJ2-5,CASAVRGGGETQYF,TGTGCCAGCGCCGTAAGGGGGGGTGGGGAGACCCAGTACTTC
TRBV13,TRBD2,.,TRBJ2-3,CASSLSASGGWYTQYF,TGTGCCAGCAGCTTATCGGCTAGCGGGGGGTGGTATACGCAGTATTTT
TRBV5-1,.,once,TRBJ1-4,CASSFGGIDEKLFF,TGCGCCAGCAGCTTCGGGGGTATTGATGAAAAACTGTTTTTT
TRBV30,TRBD2,.,TRBJ2-5,CAFSLAGGPGAQYF,TGTGCCTTCTCACTAGCGGGGGGCCCTGGTGCCCAGTACTTC
TRBV5-1,.,.,TRBJ1-6,CASSLVGDSNSPLHF,TGCGCCAGCAGCTTGGTGGGCGATAGTAATTCACCCCTCCACTTT
TRBV6-5,.,few,TRBJ1-1,CASSRRLNTEAFF,TGTGCCAGCAGCCGTCGTTTGAACACTGAAGCTTTCTTT
TRBV11-2,.,.,TRBJ2-1,CASSNEGRVNEQFF,TGTGCCAGCAGCAATGAAGGCAGGGTCAATGAGCAGTTCTTC
TRBV4-3,.,.,TRBJ1-2,CASSQPSRGKDGYTF,TGCGCCAGCAGCCAACCTAGTCGGGGGAAGGATGGCTACACCTTC
TRBV11-2,.,.,TRBJ1-6,CASSLGNTHSPLHF,TGTGCCAGCAGCTTAGGTAACACCCATTCACCCCTCCACTTT
TRBV19,.,once,TRBJ2-7,CASSPNRQASYEQYF,TGTGCCAGTAGCCCTAACAGGCAGGCTTCCTACGAGCAGTACTTC
TRBV6-6,TRBD2,.,TRBJ2-7,CASRGLAGDYEQYF,TGTGCCAGCAGGGGACTAGCGGGGGACTACGAGCAGTACTTC
TRBV28,.,once,TRBJ2-3,CASTRLTDTQYF,TGTGCCAGCACGCGGCTCACAGATACGCAGTATTTT
TRBV9,.,.,TRBJ1-2,CASSVGGGTMNYGYTF,TGTGCCAGCAGCGTAGGGGGAGGGACGATGAACTATGGCTACACCTTC
TRBV18,.,few,TRBJ2-4,CASSRGDSLNIQYF,TGTGCCAGCTCACGCGGGGACAGCCTAAACATTCAGTACTTC
TRBV4-1,.,.,TRBJ1-4,CASSQDWQEATNEKLFF,TGCGCCAGCAGCCAAGATTGGCAGGAAGCAACTAATGAAAAACTGTTTTTT
TRBV6-6,.,.,TRBJ2-2,CASSYRPPETGELFF,TGTGCCAGCAGTTACAGGCCTCCGGAGACCGGGGAGCTGTTTTTT
TRBV7-9,.,.,TRBJ1-2,CSSSSPLYGYTF,TGTTCCAGCAGCTCACCTCTATATGGCTACACCTTC
TRBV4-2,TRBD2,few,TRBJ2-3,CASSAWRGGETQYF,TGTGCCAGCAGCGCGTGGCGGGGGGGAGAGACGCAGTATTTT